One and the same sample provided the 20 T cell receptor beta chains below, sequenced in a study of cytomegalovirus exposure and HLA in healthy donors. In the PCR, 60 Vbeta and 13 Jbeta primers were used. TCRdb's table, derived via immunoSEQ multiplex PCR, lists solely in-frame clones and lacks some. The data contain under 200,000 clones, more than 65% of them singletons. The material sequenced was PBMCs. All receptors derive from a woman under 40 in good health and CMV-seronegative.

The chain carries TRBV2 and TRBJ1-1; tentatively, D is TRBD1 (6 bases). Germline CDR1 SNHLY, CDR2 FYNNEI. The length of the CDR3 is 14 residues. Trimming pared 8 bases from V and 4 bases from J, leaving 17 bases between. The CDR3 nucleotides are TGTGCCAGCGGTCAGGGGTTAAGTTTCACTGAAGCTTTCTTT. This translates into CASGQGLSFTEAFF.

With respect to this clone: Other DNA sequences in the same sample also yield this CDR3. The chain is built from TRBV4-1 and TRBJ1-1; the D gene is possibly TRBD1 (6 bases). V was clipped by 0 bases and J by 5 bases, with 16 bases between them. Germline V CDR1 and CDR2: MGHRA, YSYEKL. The CDR3 covers 16 residues. The CDR3 protein is CASSQERGGARTEAFF. The CDR3 DNA sequence: TGCGCCAGCAGCCAAGAACGCGGGGGGGCGAGAACTGAAGCTTTCTTT.

The rearrangement links TRBV5-1 to TRBJ1-2, with D perhaps matching TRBD1 (6 bases). This CDR3 has 14 residues. Trimming stripped 4 bases from V and 7 bases from J, with 17 bases between. Germline CDR1 and CDR2: SGHRS and YFSETQ. The chain's CDR3 is CASSLGDTAVGYTF. The CDR3 nucleotides are TGCGCCAGCAGCCTGGGGGACACTGCGGTTGGCTACACCTTC.

The sample holds a few counts of this clone. The chain links TRBV19 to TRBJ2-7; TRBD1 matches 8 bases. Trimming removed 4 bases from V and 5 bases from J; junction bases left unmatched: 10. Germline V lookup: CDR1 LNHDA, CDR2 SQIVND (reference sequence). The CDR3 sequence is 15 residues long. The CDR3 loop is CASSTRTGFEHEQYF. The CDR3, as DNA: TGTGCCAGTAGTACCAGGACAGGGTTCGAACACGAGCAGTACTTC. The full variable domain, in which reference TRBV19 and TRBJ2-7 provide the parts outside the CDR3, is DGGITQSPKYLFRKEGQNVTLSCEQNLNHDAMYWYRQDPGQGLRLIYYSQIVNDFQKGDIAEGYSVSREKKESFPLTVTSAQKNPTAFYLCASSTRTGFEHEQYFGPGTRLTVT.

This clone was counted between two and nine times. The chain links TRBV7-2 to TRBJ2-1; 7 bases align to TRBD2. V was pared by 7 bases and J by 12 bases, with 15 bases of the junction left unmatched. CDR3 length: 14 residues. The germline gives CDR1 SGHTA, CDR2 FQGNSA. The CDR3 nucleotides are TGTGCCAGCACCCCTTGGGGGGGGGATCCGGGGCAGTTCTTC. Translating it yields CASTPWGGDPGQFF. Full variable domain (rest looked up from reference TRBV7-2 and TRBJ2-1): GAGVSQSPSNKVTEKGKDVELRCDPISGHTALYWYRQSLGQGLEFLIYFQGNSAPDKSGLPSDRFSAERTGGSVSTLTIQRTQQEDSAVYLCASTPWGGDPGQFFGPGTRLTVL.

With respect to this clone: The junction departs from the called germline gene at one end, perhaps through a read error. The chain couples TRBV6-6 to TRBJ2-3; TRBD2 matches 13 bases. The CDR3 length is 15 residues. Germline V gene data show CDR1 as MNHNY and CDR2 as SVGAGI (reference sequence). The DNA of the CDR3 is TGTGCCAGCAGTTATAGGTTACTAGCGGGGGGGACCATGGATTTT. Encoded protein: CASSYRLLAGGTMDF.

The gene calls are TRBV2 and TRBJ1-1, with TRBD1 identical over 7 bases. The V segment lost 3 bases and the J segment 1 base; nucleotides outside the gene matches: 5. CDR1 and CDR2 from the germline V gene are SNHLY and FYNNEI. This CDR3 is 15 amino acids long. Here the CDR3 reads CASSEDRRSNTEAFF. DNA for the CDR3: TGTGCCAGCAGTGAGGACAGGAGGTCGAACACTGAAGCTTTCTTT.

The V gene is TRBV4-1, the J gene TRBJ2-7, with D perhaps TRBD1 (6 bases). The CDR3 is 14 amino acids. Germline V gene lookup returns CDR1 MGHRA and CDR2 YSYEKL. V was pared by 0 bases and J by 3 bases, with 9 bases between. CDR3: CASSQEGRGYEQYF. The CDR3 DNA sequence: TGCGCCAGCAGCCAAGAGGGCAGGGGCTACGAGCAGTACTTC.

This rearrangement joins TRBV6-5 to TRBJ1-2; 9 nucleotides align to TRBD1. V trimming: 8 bases; J trimming: 8 bases; junction bases outside the gene matches: 9. The CDR3 totals 13 residues. The germline CDR1 and CDR2 sequences are MNHEY and SVGAGI. The DNA for the CDR3 is TGTGCCAGCCAAACTCCGGGACAGGGAGGCTACACCTTC. Its protein is CASQTPGQGGYTF.

About this clone: Germline and junction disagree at one end, which may indicate a read error. The chain's CDR3 is CASSPLPRSYEQYF. The CDR3 DNA follows: TGTGCTAGCAGCCCTTTACCACGGTCCTACGAGCAGTACTTC. The chain is built from TRBV7-7 and TRBJ2-7; no clear D gene. From germline, CDR1 is SSHAT and CDR2 FNYEAQ (reference sequence). The CDR3 sequence is 14 residues long.

This clone was detected once. The rearrangement joins TRBV27 to TRBJ2-2, with D tentatively TRBD1 (5 bases). The CDR3 is 17 residues long. Germline values: CDR1 MNHEY, CDR2 SMNVEV (reference sequence). V dropped 5 bases and J dropped 0 bases, with 16 bases sitting between them. CDR3 in amino acids: CASSPWGQATNTGELFF. The CDR3, as DNA: TGTGCCAGCAGTCCCTGGGGCCAGGCGACGAACACCGGGGAGCTGTTTTTT.

This clone was counted a few times. The V call is TRBV12-5, the J call TRBJ2-7, with 7 bases identical to TRBD1. Germline CDR1 reads LGHNT; CDR2 reads FRNRAP. The CDR3 consists of 17 residues. V dropped 1 base and J dropped 0; count of bases not matched to a gene: 9. CDR3 DNA: TGTGCTAGTGGTTTGGACATGACAGGGCTAAGCTCCTACGAGCAGTACTTC. Translation gives CASGLDMTGLSSYEQYF.

This clone turned up a few times. The V gene is TRBV6-1, the J gene TRBJ2-1; D unclear. The CDR3 has 11 residues. V dropped 6 bases and J dropped 4 bases, with 4 bases sitting between them. The germline V gene encodes CDR1 MNHNS and CDR2 SASEGT. CDR3 amino acids: CASSLYNEQFF. In nucleotides, the CDR3 is TGTGCCAGCAGCCTATACAATGAGCAGTTCTTC.

This clone was seen a handful of times. The chain employs TRBV2 and TRBJ1-4; no clear D. Trimming cost V 7 bases and J 3 bases, with 6 bases left between them. This CDR3 comprises 12 residues. The germline gives CDR1 SNHLY, CDR2 FYNNEI. CDR3 loop: CASIGANEKLFF. The CDR3 DNA follows: TGTGCCAGCATCGGAGCTAATGAAAAACTGTTTTTT. Combining the CDR3 with reference TRBV2 and TRBJ1-4 gives the whole variable domain EPEVTQTPSHQVTQMGQEVILRCVPISNHLYFYWYRQILGQKVEFLVSFYNNEISEKSEIFDDQFSVERPDGSNFTLKIRSTKLEDSAMYFCASIGANEKLFFGSGTQLSVL.

The chain joins TRBV6-5 to TRBJ1-2, with 7 bases identical to TRBD1. V trimming: 0 bases; J trimming: 2 bases; junction bases outside the gene matches: 3. The CDR3 is made up of 15 amino acids. Per the germline V gene, CDR1 is MNHEY and CDR2 is SVGAGI. DNA of the CDR3: TGTGCCAGCAGTTACTCCCGACAGGGAAACTATGGCTACACCTTC. This encodes CASSYSRQGNYGYTF.

This rearrangement joins TRBV14 to TRBJ2-2, with D possibly being TRBD1 (5 bases). CDR1 is SGHDN, CDR2 FVKESK, per germline. This CDR3 spans 17 amino acids. V lost 3 bases and J lost 3, with 17 bases in between. CDR3 region: CASSHELGQGYTGELFF. In DNA form, the CDR3 reads TGTGCCAGCAGCCACGAGCTAGGGCAGGGATACACCGGGGAGCTGTTTTTT.

The chain links TRBV30 to TRBJ1-4, with TRBD1 as a possible D gene (6 bases). V was trimmed by 2 bases and J by 5 bases, leaving 9 bases between them. CDR1 GTSNPN and CDR2 SVGIG come from the germline V gene (reference sequence). The length of the CDR3 is 13 residues. CDR3 nucleotides: TGTGCCTGGAGTAGGGGGGGGAATGAAAAACTGTTTTTT. The encoded protein is CAWSRGGNEKLFF.

This chain connects TRBV5-4 to TRBJ2-1, with a weak D call TRBD1 (5 bases). The CDR3 is 13 residues long. CDR1 SGHNT and CDR2 YYREEE come from the germline V gene (reference sequence). The V end lost 5 bases, the J end lost 5 bases, and 11 bases lay between the germline ends. The CDR3 sequence is CASRWQGDNEQFF. CDR3 bases: TGTGCCAGCAGGTGGCAGGGCGACAATGAGCAGTTCTTC.

V and J are TRBV27 and TRBJ2-7; 9 nucleotides match TRBD1. V shed 5 bases and J 7 bases; nucleotides not matched to a gene: 9. The CDR3 spans 14 residues. Germline CDR1 reads MNHEY; CDR2 reads SMNVEV (reference sequence). The chain's CDR3 is CASSTGTGLGEQYF. Here the CDR3 DNA reads TGTGCCAGCAGTACCGGGACAGGGTTGGGAGAGCAGTACTTC.

The rearrangement uses TRBV7-2 and TRBJ2-7; D is undetermined. This CDR3 is built from 14 residues. V was clipped by 2 bases and J by 2 bases, with 10 bases between them. Germline lookup yields CDR1 SGHTA and CDR2 FQGNSA. The CDR3 region is CASSLRQAAYEQYF. CDR3 DNA sequence: TGTGCCAGCAGCTTAAGGCAGGCCGCCTACGAGCAGTACTTC. Complete variable domain (other parts from reference TRBV7-2 and TRBJ2-7): GAGVSQSPSNKVTEKGKDVELRCDPISGHTALYWYRQSLGQGLEFLIYFQGNSAPDKSGLPSDRFSAERTGGSVSTLTIQRTQQEDSAVYLCASSLRQAAYEQYFGPGTRLTVT.